What follows describes a single T cell receptor beta chain. Many counts were recorded for this clonotype. Which antigen it targets is not known. One base away there is no much larger clone; base qualities are not given. These data belong to a study of naive and memory T cell subsets (dated by TCRdb to about 2017). Notes on the research overall: According to the figure summarizing the samples, there were around ten blood donors, 7 tuberculin skin test biopsies and 3 saline control biopsies. PCR2 was typically run as a SYBR Green qPCR and stopped at a set threshold, although low-input samples could use end-point PCR of around 6 cycles instead.

Using 3' ligation of a UMI-containing oligonucleotide to TCR cDNA, the study laid out a robust and sensitive protocol to amplify, sequence and analyze TCRs. For whole blood analysis, 2.5 to 3 ml of peripheral blood was collected from healthy adult volunteers into Tempus tubes, and RNA was extracted following the manufacturer's instructions. Total RNA, without cell sorting, was DNase treated with RQ1 DNase before reverse transcription, targeting about 1 to 1000 ng input. Libraries were prepared from skin biopsies and whole blood to test how robust the pipeline was in samples where T cells are a minority population. Library prep was done by 5' RACE. The ligated cDNA was amplified in four rounds of PCR with nested alpha and beta constant region primers together with the SP2 primer. For the blood and skin samples, TCR RNA was reverse transcribed with SuperScript IV using primers for the alpha and beta constant regions. Using T4 RNA ligase 1, an oligonucleotide carrying both the Illumina SP2 primer and a UMI was ligated onto the 3' end of the cDNA. To prevent hairpin formation, the 12-nucleotide UMI was made up of two random hexamers with an eight-base spacer between them. From the second PCR onward, TCR alpha and beta chain libraries were processed separately and dual indexed for multiplexing. After pooling, the indexed libraries were analyzed by capillary electrophoresis and sequenced on either an Illumina MiSeq or NextSeq. PhiX DNA at about 5-7% was spiked into libraries to increase base diversity and improve cluster recognition. In the original analysis: Demultiplexor pulled UMIs out of read 2, joined the UMIs with the TCR sequence from read 1, and separated reads according to sample indices. V and J genes and V-J junctions were identified by Decombinator, which gave every TCR a five-part identifier that included V and J deletions. Collapsinator used UMIs to correct sequencing errors and PCR amplification heterogeneity, producing a UMI-based abundance for each TCR. CDR3Translator turned identifiers into nucleotide sequence, translated the nucleotide sequence into amino acids, and pulled out CDR3 regions based on terminal motifs. Error-corrected alpha and beta TCR counts from blood and skin were compared after normalization to input RNA amount. The public sequencing data were trimmed at Q25 with fastp and processed into clonotypes with MiXCR by TCRdb, which kept only in-frame beta chains. Duplicate CDR3 protein sequences are folded into a single record with the most common DNA and genes. Here the V and J calls rest on TCRdb's processing, not on the authors' analysis. This sample lists about 62,000 distinct CDR3 sequences; 6.5% to 9% were detected once. The biggest ten clones account for 15% to 20% of the sample.

The CDR3 starts with the cysteine, ends with the phenylalanine, and has 14 residues. Here the CDR3 DNA is all that survives: 42 bases in frame from base 1. V gives up 5 bases and J gives up 4 bases, and the segment between their germline ends measures 14 bases. CDR1 SGHTA and CDR2 FQGNSA were looked up in the germline V gene. General conclusions and limits of the study: The RNA-based method was acknowledged as potentially sensitive to TCR transcript changes with T cell activation and differentiation.

This clonotype was obtained from a female donor in good health. This receptor chain uses TRBV7-2 and TRBJ1-1; the D region possibly corresponds to TRBD1 (5 bases align). CDR3 region: CASSRGGVRTEAFF. The DNA sequence reads TGTGCCAGCAGCAGGGGAGGGGTGCGCACTGAAGCTTTCTTT.